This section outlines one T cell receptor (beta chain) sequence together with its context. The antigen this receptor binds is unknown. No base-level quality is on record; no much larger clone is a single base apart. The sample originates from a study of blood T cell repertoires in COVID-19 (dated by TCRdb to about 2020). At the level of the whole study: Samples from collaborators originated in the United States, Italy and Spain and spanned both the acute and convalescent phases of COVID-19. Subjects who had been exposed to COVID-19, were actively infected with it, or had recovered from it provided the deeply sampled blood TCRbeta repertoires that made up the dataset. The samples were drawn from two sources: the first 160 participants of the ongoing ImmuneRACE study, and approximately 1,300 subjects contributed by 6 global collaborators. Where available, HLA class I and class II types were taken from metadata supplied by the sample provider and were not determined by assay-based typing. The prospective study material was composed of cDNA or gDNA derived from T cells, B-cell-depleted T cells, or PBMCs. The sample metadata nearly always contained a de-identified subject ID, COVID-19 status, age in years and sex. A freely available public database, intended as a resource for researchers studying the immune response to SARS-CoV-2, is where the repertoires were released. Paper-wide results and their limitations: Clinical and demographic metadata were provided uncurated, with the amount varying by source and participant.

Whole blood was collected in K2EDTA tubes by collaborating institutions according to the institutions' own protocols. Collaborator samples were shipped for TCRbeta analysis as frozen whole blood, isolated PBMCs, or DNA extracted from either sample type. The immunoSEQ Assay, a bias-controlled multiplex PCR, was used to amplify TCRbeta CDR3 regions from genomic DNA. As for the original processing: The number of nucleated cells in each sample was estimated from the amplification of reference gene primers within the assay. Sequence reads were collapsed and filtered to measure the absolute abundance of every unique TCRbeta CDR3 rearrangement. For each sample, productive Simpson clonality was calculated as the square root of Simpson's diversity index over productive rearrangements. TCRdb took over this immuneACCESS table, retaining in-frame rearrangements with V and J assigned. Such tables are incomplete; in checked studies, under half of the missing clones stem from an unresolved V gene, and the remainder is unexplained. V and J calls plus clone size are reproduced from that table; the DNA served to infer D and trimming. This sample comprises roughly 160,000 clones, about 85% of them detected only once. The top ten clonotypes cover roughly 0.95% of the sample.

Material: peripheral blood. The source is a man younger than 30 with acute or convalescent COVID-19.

CDR3 protein: CASGLVRYSIDNSPLHF. The DNA reads as follows: TGTGCTAGTGGTTTGGTACGGTACAGTATCGATAATTCACCCCTCCACTTT. In this chain, TRBV12-5 is recombined with TRBJ1-6; no D gene is confidently identified. A distance of 14 bases separates the germline ends of V and J, which lose 0 bases and 5 bases respectively. The CDR3 measures 17 amino acids from cysteine to phenylalanine. CDR3 DNA only is kept here, 51 bases in frame from base 1. CDR1 and CDR2 were assigned from the germline V gene as LGHNT and FRNRAP. The entire variable domain, with the stretches around the CDR3 drawn from the reference TRBV12-5 and TRBJ1-6 proteins, is DARVTQTPRHKVTEMGQEVTMRCQPILGHNTVFWYRQTMMQGLELLAYFRNRAPLDDSGMPKDRFSAEMPDATLATLKIQPSEPRDSAVYFCASGLVRYSIDNSPLHFGNGTRLTVT.